This is a list of T cell receptor beta chains from one sample in a study of shared clonotypes between healthy human individuals. Some clones are missing from TCRdb's copy, which holds only in-frame ones; the method was immunoSEQ multiplex PCR. In the table there are around 2,000,000 clones, 85% to 95% of which are singletons. The specimen was naive CD8+ T cells from PBMCs. The receptor source for this set is a man between 18 and 35 years old in good health. Some clones in this sample may be carry-over from other donors' samples. Both conserved end residues are part of each CDR3. Fields, in order: J gene, D gene, clone size, V gene, CDR3 protein, CDR3 DNA. D genes are given only for firm matches. The size of a clone is reported for some rows only, either as once, few or many, or as a class for expanded clones.

>TRBJ2-2|NA|NA|TRBV11-2
CASSPLNTGELFF
TGTGCCAGCAGCCCTCTGAACACCGGGGAGCTGTTTTTT
>TRBJ1-2|TRBD1|NA|TRBV6-5
CASSSGRTGAYGYTF
TGTGCCAGCAGTTCCGGGCGGACAGGGGCCTATGGCTACACCTTC
>TRBJ2-7|TRBD2|NA|TRBV4-1
CASSHDRTSGYTYEQYF
TGCGCCAGCAGCCACGACCGGACTAGCGGTTATACCTACGAGCAGTACTTC
>TRBJ2-1|NA|NA|TRBV9
CASSSGGGLSNEQFF
TGTGCCAGCAGCTCCGGAGGCGGGCTGAGCAATGAGCAGTTCTTC
>TRBJ2-3|TRBD2|NA|TRBV5-1
CASSLAAGVTDTQYF
TGCGCCAGCAGCTTAGCAGCGGGAGTCACAGATACGCAGTATTTT
>TRBJ2-3|TRBD1|NA|TRBV15
CATSRGTGGDTQYF
TGTGCCACCAGCAGAGGGACAGGGGGAGATACGCAGTATTTT
>TRBJ1-5|NA|once|TRBV6-1
CASTRGSRHNQPQHF
TGTGCCAGCACCAGAGGGTCTCGGCACAATCAGCCCCAGCATTTT
>TRBJ2-7|NA|NA|TRBV6-6
CASSYPDSSYEQYF
TGTGCCAGCAGTTACCCGGACAGCTCCTACGAGCAGTACTTC
>TRBJ2-5|NA|once|TRBV5-1
CAGRPGLILETQYF
TGCGCCGGAAGACCGGGACTCATCCTAGAGACCCAGTACTTC
>TRBJ1-1|NA|NA|TRBV28
CASSTPEEASPEAFF
TGTGCCAGCAGTACCCCTGAAGAGGCCTCGCCTGAAGCTTTCTTT
>TRBJ2-1|NA|NA|TRBV10-3
CAISEGGGSINNEQFF
TGTGCCATCTCCGAGGGGGGCGGGAGCATCAACAATGAGCAGTTCTTC
>TRBJ1-1|NA|NA|TRBV13
CASSPNGRRSTEAFF
TGTGCCAGCAGCCCGAACGGACGGAGGAGTACTGAAGCTTTCTTT
>TRBJ2-1|NA|NA|TRBV4-2
CASSQAYGPSSYNEQFF
TGTGCCAGCAGCCAAGCGTATGGCCCTAGCTCCTACAATGAGCAGTTCTTC
>TRBJ1-1|TRBD1|NA|TRBV14
CASSQDLYRGSVTEAFF
TGTGCCAGCAGCCAAGATTTGTACAGGGGGTCTGTCACTGAAGCTTTCTTT
>TRBJ2-2|TRBD1|NA|TRBV19
CASRDRDYTGELFF
TGTGCCAGTAGGGACAGGGACTACACCGGGGAGCTGTTTTTT
>TRBJ1-1|NA|NA|TRBV10-3
CAIRTGAGTEAFF
TGTGCCATCAGAACGGGGGCGGGCACTGAAGCTTTCTTT
>TRBJ2-7|NA|once|TRBV10-1
CASSDGLSEAYEQYF
TGCGCCAGCAGTGATGGACTCAGTGAGGCCTACGAGCAGTACTTC
>TRBJ2-5|NA|NA|TRBV19
CASSPREASETQYF
TGTGCCAGTAGTCCCCGAGAGGCCTCGGAGACCCAGTACTTC
>TRBJ2-7|TRBD2|once|TRBV5-1
CASSFTSVSSYEQYF
TGCGCCAGCAGCTTCACTAGCGTTTCCTCCTACGAGCAGTACTTC
>TRBJ2-1|NA|NA|TRBV18
CASSPLRTGQSGDEQFF
TGTGCCAGCTCACCACTTAGGACGGGCCAGTCTGGGGATGAGCAGTTCTTC
>TRBJ2-7|NA|NA|TRBV7-9
CASSDQGRRPYEQYF
TGTGCCAGCAGTGATCAAGGGAGAAGGCCCTACGAGCAGTACTTC
>TRBJ2-7|NA|once|TRBV30
CAWNGGSYEQYF
TGTGCCTGGAACGGCGGCTCCTACGAGCAGTACTTC
>TRBJ2-3|NA|NA|TRBV9
CASSLGASSTDTQYF
TGTGCCAGCAGCCTAGGGGCCAGTAGCACAGATACGCAGTATTTT
>TRBJ1-5|TRBD1|NA|TRBV9
CASSRDRGQGQPQHF
TGTGCCAGCAGCCGGGACAGGGGGCAAGGCCAGCCCCAGCATTTT
>TRBJ1-2|NA|NA|TRBV10-2
CASSDSRFYGYTF
TGCGCCAGCAGTGACAGCCGGTTCTATGGCTACACCTTC
>TRBJ2-3|TRBD1|NA|TRBV7-3
CASSWTGQGDTQYF
TGTGCCAGCAGCTGGACAGGGCAGGGAGATACGCAGTATTTT